The T cell receptor beta chain under discussion was sequenced for a study of T cell changes during pregnancy in multiple sclerosis. Generated by immunoSEQ multiplex PCR, the TCRdb table keeps only in-frame clones and is missing some. The sample includes about 69,000 clones, 85% to 95% of them seen just once. Germline V gives CDR1 SGHNT, CDR2 YYREEE (reference sequence). CDR3 length: 14 residues. V lost 5 bases and J lost 8, with 19 bases in between. The rearrangement joins TRBV5-4 to TRBJ1-2; weak D call: TRBD1 (5 bases). The clonotype comes from a female donor in good health, enrolled as a control in a pregnancy study. The sequences come from peripheral blood, collected in the third trimester of pregnancy. CDR3 sequence: CASRKQDELIGYTF. The CDR3 DNA sequence: TGTGCCAGCAGGAAACAGGACGAATTAATAGGCTACACCTTC.